These T cell receptor beta chains were read from a single sample in a study of blood T cell repertoires in COVID-19. The table came from immunoSEQ multiplex PCR; TCRdb's copy has only in-frame clones and leaves some out. The table shows 250,000 to 300,000 clones, with approximately 86% occurring only once. The material sequenced was peripheral blood. The receptors stem from a woman between 65 and 79 years old with COVID-19, enrolled during active disease. Each CDR3 is given with its conserved first and last residue. D genes are given only for firm matches. The size entry is marked missing in some rows and otherwise reads once, few, many or a size class.

J,D,size,V,CDR3,DNA
TRBJ1-1,TRBD1,-,TRBV19,CASSKNRGPPDNTEAFF,TGTGCCAGTAGTAAAAACAGGGGGCCCCCGGATAACACTGAAGCTTTCTTT
TRBJ1-4,-,-,TRBV30,CAWSETSSTNEKLFF,TGTGCCTGGAGTGAGACAAGTTCAACTAATGAAAAACTGTTTTTT
TRBJ2-7,TRBD1,-,TRBV20-1,CSASGTDEQYF,TGCAGTGCTAGCGGGACAGACGAGCAGTACTTC
TRBJ1-2,TRBD1,-,TRBV5-1,CASSLTGDGDYGYTF,TGCGCCAGCAGCCTCACAGGGGATGGGGACTATGGCTACACCTTC
TRBJ1-5,-,few,TRBV6-6,CASSQLTGSTPFNQPQHF,TGTGCCAGCAGTCAACTTACAGGGTCTACTCCCTTTAATCAGCCCCAGCATTTT
TRBJ1-2,-,-,TRBV30,CAWFDQGQNGYTF,TGTGCCTGGTTCGATCAGGGCCAGAATGGCTACACCTTC
TRBJ2-7,-,-,TRBV28,CASSSARGLVLFYEQYF,TGTGCCAGCAGTTCCGCGAGGGGGTTGGTCCTTTTCTACGAGCAGTACTTC
TRBJ1-1,-,-,TRBV29-1,CSVVSTANTEAFF,TGCAGCGTTGTCTCGACAGCGAACACTGAAGCTTTCTTT
TRBJ1-2,-,-,TRBV18,CASSPPFGNYGYTF,TGTGCCAGCTCACCACCGTTCGGTAACTATGGCTACACCTTC
TRBJ2-3,TRBD2,-,TRBV7-2,CASSWAGGNTDTQYF,TGTGCCAGCAGCTGGGCCGGGGGGAACACAGATACGCAGTATTTT
TRBJ1-5,TRBD1,-,TRBV7-9,CASSSGQIDQPQHF,TGTGCCAGCAGCTCGGGACAGATCGATCAGCCCCAGCATTTT
TRBJ1-3,-,-,TRBV2,CASSVNRDSGNTIYF,TGTGCCAGCAGTGTTAATAGAGATTCTGGAAACACCATATATTTT
TRBJ2-2,-,-,TRBV27,CASTVVGANTGELFF,TGTGCCAGCACGGTGGTAGGGGCGAACACCGGGGAGCTGTTTTTT
TRBJ1-2,-,-,TRBV29-1,CSAGGANYGYTF,TGCAGCGCTGGGGGGGCAAACTATGGCTACACCTTC
TRBJ1-1,-,-,TRBV3-1/TRBV3-2,CASSQDLGGPKIEAFF,TGTGCCAGCAGCCAAGACCTGGGGGGGCCCAAGATTGAAGCTTTCTTT
TRBJ1-1,-,-,TRBV18,CASSPPERRDTEAFF,TGTGCCAGCTCACCACCGGAGAGGAGGGACACTGAAGCTTTCTTT
TRBJ2-1,TRBD2,-,TRBV7-8,CASSLISSGGRDEQFF,TGTGCCAGCAGCCTGATTTCTAGCGGGGGGCGCGATGAGCAGTTCTTC
TRBJ2-3,TRBD1,-,TRBV7-9,CASSGGQGGTDTQYF,TGTGCCAGCAGCGGTGGACAGGGGGGGACAGATACGCAGTATTTT
TRBJ2-1,TRBD2,-,TRBV9,CASSVQAGGPGEQFF,TGTGCCAGCAGCGTCCAAGCGGGGGGGCCTGGTGAGCAGTTCTTC
TRBJ2-1,TRBD2,-,TRBV3-1/TRBV3-2,CASSQGLRGKHEQFF,TGTGCCAGCAGCCAAGGCTTGCGGGGGAAGCATGAGCAGTTCTTC
TRBJ1-1,-,-,TRBV5-6,CASSFSGSTEAFF,TGTGCCAGCAGCTTTTCGGGGAGCACTGAAGCTTTCTTT
TRBJ2-7,-,-,TRBV11-2,CASSYHSSAEQYF,TGTGCCAGCAGCTACCACTCTAGCGCCGAGCAGTACTTC
TRBJ1-1,-,-,TRBV7-9,CASRKTGYEGEAFF,TGTGCCAGCAGGAAAACAGGGTATGAGGGTGAAGCTTTCTTT
TRBJ2-2,-,few,TRBV7-9,CASSLAGTPITGELFF,TGTGCCAGCAGCCTCGCCGGGACTCCCATTACCGGGGAGCTGTTTTTT
TRBJ2-7,-,many,TRBV19,CASSPGGYEQYF,TGTGCCAGTAGTCCCGGCGGTTACGAGCAGTACTTC
TRBJ2-2,TRBD1,-,TRBV18,CASSLLQGTGELFF,TGTGCCAGCTCTCTTTTACAGGGGACCGGGGAGCTGTTTTTT
TRBJ2-3,TRBD1,-,TRBV19,CASSFRTGATDTQYF,TGTGCCAGTAGTTTCCGGACAGGGGCCACAGATACGCAGTATTTT
TRBJ1-2,-,-,TRBV19,CASSIVRPGGNYGYTF,TGTGCCAGTAGTATTGTTAGGCCCGGCGGTAACTATGGCTACACCTTC
TRBJ2-2,-,-,TRBV28,CASRQGSTTGELFF,TGTGCCAGCAGGCAGGGATCGACCACCGGGGAGCTGTTTTTT
TRBJ1-2,TRBD1,-,TRBV30,CAWGQGAKFGYTF,TGTGCCTGGGGACAGGGGGCGAAGTTTGGCTACACCTTC
TRBJ1-2,TRBD1,once,TRBV7-2,CASSLVLGQDYYGYTF,TGTGCCAGCAGCTTAGTACTCGGACAGGACTACTATGGCTACACCTTC